The rows below give T cell receptor beta chains drawn from one sample of a study of T-cell reconstitution after alpha-beta-depleted transplantation in children. TCRdb itself ran the PCR reads through MiXCR, one entry per CDR3 protein. This table holds 60,000 to 85,000 distinct CDR3 sequences, 15% to 20% found once. This specimen consisted of PBMCs, mostly from graft donor cells, obtained 360 days after TCRalphabeta/CD19-depleted stem cell transplant. The receptors derive from a male patient aged 2-10 years who had a stem cell transplant for acute lymphoblastic leukemia, so the T cells may come from the graft donor. The conserved cysteine and the conserved F or W are not part of the CDR3 here.

v_call: TRBV4-2
cdr3_aa: ASSQVAGSYNEQF

v_call: TRBV7-9
cdr3_aa: ASSPSGVGEQY

v_call: TRBV4-2
cdr3_aa: ASSQGATGRAKNIQY

v_call: TRBV29-1
cdr3_aa: SVEGLAGAVEQF

v_call: TRBV6-1
cdr3_aa: ASSRGGSNQPQH

v_call: TRBV10-2
cdr3_aa: ASMGAYEQY

v_call: TRBV10-3
cdr3_aa: AISEKSGGETQY

v_call: TRBV2
cdr3_aa: AFSLGTSGGGLANEQF

v_call: TRBV6-5
cdr3_aa: ASSYGSGRRYEQY

v_call: TRBV7-8
cdr3_aa: ASSLGRALSYNEQF

v_call: TRBV12-3/TRBV12-4
cdr3_aa: ASSRLLIAF

v_call: TRBV27
cdr3_aa: ASSVIAGGSYEQY

v_call: TRBV4-1
cdr3_aa: ASSQGSSLYQETQY